This paragraph covers one T cell receptor (beta chain) sequence. This specimen comes from a study of T-cell reconstitution after alpha-beta-depleted transplantation in children. The CDR3 contains 13 residues. The germline gives CDR1 MNHNS, CDR2 SASEGT. V gave up 5 bases and J gave up 2 bases, with 8 bases separating them. During its preparation, the TCRbeta library received unique molecular identifiers. From the PCR reads, TCRdb called clonotypes with MiXCR, one entry per CDR3 protein. The data show 500,000 or so distinct CDR3 sequences, with about 30% seen just once and approximately 2.3% held by the top ten.

The TCR was taken from a human donor who donated a stem cell graft to a child with aplastic anemia. The starting material was PBMCs from the stem cell graft donor, obtained from the stem cell graft. The V and J genes are TRBV6-1 and TRBJ2-3; no firm D call. CDR3 loop: CASSRTNTDTQYF. CDR3 in DNA: TGTGCCAGCAGTCGGACCAACACAGATACGCAGTATTTT.